These 18 T cell receptor beta chains came from one sample sequenced in a study of cytomegalovirus exposure and HLA in healthy donors. The PCR employed 60 Vbeta primers together with 13 Jbeta primers. TCRdb's copy holds only in-frame clones and misses some; the assay was immunoSEQ multiplex PCR. Among around 130,000 clones listed, more than 80% were seen once. What was sequenced was PBMCs. The receptors here all came from a woman under 40 in good health and CMV-seropositive.

The rearrangement joins TRBV28 to TRBJ1-1; 8 nucleotides match TRBD1. CDR3 length: 14 amino acids. The trim removed 5 bases at V and 1 base at J, leaving 3 bases unmatched. Per the germline V gene, CDR1 is MDHEN and CDR2 is SYDVKM. CDR3 sequence: CASSPGTGNTEAFF. As DNA, the CDR3 is TGTGCCAGCAGTCCAGGGACAGGGAACACTGAAGCTTTCTTT. Full variable domain (rest looked up from reference TRBV28 and TRBJ1-1): DVKVTQSSRYLVKRTGEKVFLECVQDMDHENMFWYRQDPGLGLRLIYFSYDVKMKEKGDIPEGYSVSREKKERFSLILESASTNQTSMYLCASSPGTGNTEAFFGQGTRLTVV.

The chain combines TRBV27 with TRBJ2-7, with no clear D. The length of the CDR3 is 14 residues. The germline V and J ends were trimmed by 6 bases and 6 bases, with 18 bases remaining between them. Germline lookup yields CDR1 MNHEY and CDR2 SMNVEV (reference sequence). The CDR3 bases are TGTGCCAGCAGCCGTGCGGTAGGCCCTTTCGAGCAGTACTTC. Residues: CASSRAVGPFEQYF.

CDR3 nucleotides: TGCGCCAGCAGCTTTCGGTGCCACGGCGAGCAGTACTTC. This sequence encodes CASSFRCHGEQYF. This rearrangement joins TRBV5-1 to TRBJ2-7; D is ambiguous. This CDR3 is 13 amino acids long. Germline-derived CDR1 and CDR2 are SGHRS and YFSETQ. Trimming took 2 bases from V and 6 from J, leaving 12 bases between them.

The chain joins TRBV29-1 to TRBJ1-5; 11 bases agree with TRBD1. Trimming removed 4 bases from V and 5 bases from J; junction bases left unmatched: 4. CDR3 length: 14 amino acids. Germline CDR1 is SQVTM and CDR2 is ANQGSEA. The CDR3 nucleotides are TGCAGCGTTGTCGGACAGGGGGCGGATCAGCCCCAGCATTTT. Translation gives CSVVGQGADQPQHF.

This sequence joins TRBV4-2 and TRBJ2-1; 9 nucleotides line up with TRBD2. Germline V CDR1 and CDR2: LGHNA, YNFKEQ. V lost 2 bases to trimming and J lost 7 bases; unmatched junction nucleotides: 3. There are 14 residues in the CDR3. DNA of the CDR3: TGTGCCAGCAGCCAACTAGCGGGGCAGAATGAGCAGTTCTTC. It yields the protein CASSQLAGQNEQFF.

V is TRBV18 and J is TRBJ2-5; no definite D call. From germline, CDR1 is KGHSH and CDR2 LQKENI. Trimming cost V 3 bases and J 2 bases, with 10 bases left between them. The CDR3 has 14 residues. This CDR3 reads CASSPFVSQETQYF. The CDR3 nucleotides are TGTGCCAGCTCACCTTTCGTTTCTCAAGAGACCCAGTACTTC.

This chain connects TRBV5-6 to TRBJ2-7; TRBD1 aligns across 7 bases. In germline, CDR1 is SGHDT, CDR2 YYEEEE. Germline trimming cut 2 bases from V and 0 bases from J; bases unmatched to any gene: 2. There are 14 residues in the CDR3. CDR3 DNA: TGTGCCAGCAGCTTCGGGACAGTCTCCTACGAGCAGTACTTC. It encodes CASSFGTVSYEQYF.

The chain couples TRBV19 to TRBJ2-7, with 8 bases that match TRBD2. V was pared by 6 bases and J by 3 bases, with 4 bases of the junction left unmatched. The V gene's germline CDR1 is LNHDA and CDR2 SQIVND (reference sequence). This CDR3 has 13 amino acids. DNA of the CDR3: TGTGCCAGTAGCCTTAGCGGGGACTACGAGCAGTACTTC. Its protein is CASSLSGDYEQYF. The variable domain in full, completed from reference TRBV19 and TRBJ2-7, reads DGGITQSPKYLFRKEGQNVTLSCEQNLNHDAMYWYRQDPGQGLRLIYYSQIVNDFQKGDIAEGYSVSREKKESFPLTVTSAQKNPTAFYLCASSLSGDYEQYFGPGTRLTVT.

The chain has TRBV5-6 and TRBJ1-2; no clear D. V was cut by 3 bases and J by 8 bases, with 14 bases left in between. CDR1 SGHDT and CDR2 YYEEEE come from the germline V gene. This CDR3 contains 13 residues. CDR3 DNA: TGTGCCAGCAGCTACTCCTCCCCGGGGGGCTACACCTTC. Translating it yields CASSYSSPGGYTF.

The V gene is TRBV11-3, the J gene TRBJ2-1; D may be TRBD2 (5 bases). Germline-derived CDR1 and CDR2 are SGHNT and YENEEA. Trimming took 5 bases from V and 4 from J, leaving 15 bases between them. The CDR3 sequence is 15 residues long. The CDR3 here is CASSRSRANYNEQFF. CDR3 sequence (DNA): TGTGCCAGCAGCCGTTCGCGGGCGAATTACAATGAGCAGTTCTTC.

This rearrangement joins TRBV19 to TRBJ1-2; tentatively, D is TRBD1 (6 bases). Trimming cost V 3 bases and J 3 bases, with 11 bases left between them. CDR1 is LNHDA and CDR2 is SQIVND in the germline V gene (reference sequence). The CDR3 totals 14 residues. Here the CDR3 reads CASSMGQVDYGYTF. Here the CDR3 DNA reads TGTGCCAGTAGTATGGGACAAGTGGACTATGGCTACACCTTC.

The J gene is TRBJ1-2, the V gene TRBV18, with no clear D. V dropped 3 bases and J dropped 7 bases, with 15 bases sitting between them. CDR3 size: 14 residues. Germline V gene lookup returns CDR1 KGHSH and CDR2 LQKENI. CDR3 nucleotide sequence: TGTGCCAGCTCACCCCCTCTGGGAGGAGGTGGCTACACCTTC. It is translated as CASSPPLGGGGYTF.

This clone was observed a handful of times. This rearrangement joins TRBV6-6 to TRBJ1-2, with TRBD1 matching over 11 bases. The CDR3 is made up of 14 amino acids. Germline CDR1 is MNHNY and CDR2 is SVGAGI (reference sequence). Trimming removed 7 bases from V and 4 bases from J; junction bases left unmatched: 5. The CDR3 loop is CASNQGTGGYGYTF. DNA for the CDR3: TGTGCCAGCAACCAAGGGACAGGGGGCTATGGCTACACCTTC.

The chain combines TRBV6-5 with TRBJ1-5, with D possibly being TRBD1 (5 bases). This CDR3 comprises 14 residues. CDR1 and CDR2 (germline): MNHEY, SVGAGI. V gave up 2 bases and J gave up 2 bases, with 7 bases separating them. The CDR3 is CASSYGGGNQPQHF. The CDR3 DNA reads as TGTGCCAGCAGTTACGGAGGGGGCAATCAGCCCCAGCATTTT.

Only one count was recorded for this clone. This chain connects TRBV5-1 to TRBJ1-1; D may be TRBD1 (6 bases). Per germline, CDR1 SGHRS and CDR2 YFSETQ. The CDR3 loop spans 15 amino acids. Trimming left V 0 bases short and J 7 bases short, with 16 bases between. The CDR3 protein is CASSLEEAGGSEAFF. The CDR3 DNA sequence: TGCGCCAGCAGCTTGGAGGAGGCGGGGGGCAGTGAAGCTTTCTTT.

V is TRBV7-3 and J is TRBJ2-2; 10 nucleotides agree with TRBD1. The germline V gene encodes CDR1 SGHTA and CDR2 FQGTGA. The CDR3 is made up of 16 amino acids. V shed 5 bases, J shed 1 base, and the junction held 4 bases outside the gene matches. CDR3 residues: CASSGRDRGNTGELFF. The CDR3 region has the DNA TGTGCCAGCAGCGGCCGGGACAGGGGGAACACCGGGGAGCTGTTTTTT.

The chain recombines TRBV28 with TRBJ1-5, with a tentative D call TRBD1 (5 bases). Trimming shortened V by 0 bases and J by 8 bases, and 8 bases separated the two germline ends. This CDR3 region has 13 residues. Looked up from germline, CDR1 is MDHEN and CDR2 is SYDVKM. The CDR3 loop reads CASSLWGEEPQHF. DNA for the CDR3: TGTGCCAGCAGTTTATGGGGGGAGGAGCCCCAGCATTTT.

The V gene is TRBV7-3, the J gene TRBJ2-1, with D possibly TRBD1 on 6 matching bases. Between the trimmed V and J ends, which lost 2 bases and 4 bases, there was a span of 15 bases. Germline-derived CDR1 and CDR2 are SGHTA and FQGTGA. This CDR3 contains 16 residues. The CDR3 bases are TGTGCCAGCAGCTTAGGTGGACAGAGACTTTACAATGAGCAGTTCTTC. Its translation: CASSLGGQRLYNEQFF.